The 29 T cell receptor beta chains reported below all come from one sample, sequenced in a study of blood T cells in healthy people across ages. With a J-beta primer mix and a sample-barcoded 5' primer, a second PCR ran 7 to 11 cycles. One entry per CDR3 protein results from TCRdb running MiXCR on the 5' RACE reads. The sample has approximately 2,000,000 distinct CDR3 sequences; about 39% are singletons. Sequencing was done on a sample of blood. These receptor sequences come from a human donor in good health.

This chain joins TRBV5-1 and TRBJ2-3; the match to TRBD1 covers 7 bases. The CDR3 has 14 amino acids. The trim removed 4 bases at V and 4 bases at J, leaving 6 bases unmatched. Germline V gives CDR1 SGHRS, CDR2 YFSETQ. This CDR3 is CASSDRQGSDTQYF. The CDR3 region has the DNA TGCGCCAGCAGCGATCGACAGGGTTCAGATACGCAGTATTTT. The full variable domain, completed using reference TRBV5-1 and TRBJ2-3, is KAGVTQTPRYLIKTRGQQVTLSCSPISGHRSVSWYQQTPGQGLQFLFEYFSETQRNKGNFPGRFSGRQFSNSRSEMNVSTLELGDSALYLCASSDRQGSDTQYFGPGTRLTVL.

The DNA of the CDR3 is TGTGCCAGCAGCCCCTTCGCGTCTGAGACCCAGTATTTT. Amino acid sequence: CASSPFASETQYF. The chain uses TRBV7-2 and TRBJ2-3; no firm D call. The CDR3 spans 13 residues. V was shortened by 5 bases and J by 12 bases, with 18 bases between the two germline ends. Germline-derived CDR1 and CDR2 are SGHTA and FQGNSA.

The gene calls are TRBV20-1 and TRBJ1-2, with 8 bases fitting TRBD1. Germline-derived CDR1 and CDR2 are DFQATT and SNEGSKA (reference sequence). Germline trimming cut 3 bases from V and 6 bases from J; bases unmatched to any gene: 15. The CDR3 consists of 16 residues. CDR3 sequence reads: CSASSGQGAIRDGYTF. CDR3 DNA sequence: TGCAGTGCTAGTTCCGGACAGGGCGCTATACGAGATGGCTACACCTTC.

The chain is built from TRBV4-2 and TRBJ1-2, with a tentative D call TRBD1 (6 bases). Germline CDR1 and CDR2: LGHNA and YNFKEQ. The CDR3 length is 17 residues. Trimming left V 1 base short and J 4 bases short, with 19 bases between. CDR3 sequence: CASSQVLEGGASYGYTF. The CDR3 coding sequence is TGTGCCAGCAGCCAAGTCTTAGAGGGGGGTGCGAGCTATGGCTACACCTTC.

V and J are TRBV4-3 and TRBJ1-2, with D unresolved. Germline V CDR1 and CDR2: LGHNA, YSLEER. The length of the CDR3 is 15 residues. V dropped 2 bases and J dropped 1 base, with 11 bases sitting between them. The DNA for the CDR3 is TGCGCCAGCAGCCAATCGTTCTCGCTTAACTATGGCTACACCTTC. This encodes CASSQSFSLNYGYTF.

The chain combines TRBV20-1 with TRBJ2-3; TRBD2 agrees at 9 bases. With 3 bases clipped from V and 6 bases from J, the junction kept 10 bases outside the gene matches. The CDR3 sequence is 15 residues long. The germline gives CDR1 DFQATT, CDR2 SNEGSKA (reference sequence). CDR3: CSARSQRGVIDTQYF. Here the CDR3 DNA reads TGCAGTGCTAGGTCCCAGCGGGGGGTGATTGATACGCAGTATTTT.

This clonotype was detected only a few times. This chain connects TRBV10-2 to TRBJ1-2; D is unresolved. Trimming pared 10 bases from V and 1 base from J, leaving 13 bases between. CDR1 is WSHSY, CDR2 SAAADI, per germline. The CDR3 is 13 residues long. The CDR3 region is CATRTGDNYGYTF. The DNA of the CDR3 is TGCGCCACCAGGACGGGCGATAACTATGGCTACACCTTC.

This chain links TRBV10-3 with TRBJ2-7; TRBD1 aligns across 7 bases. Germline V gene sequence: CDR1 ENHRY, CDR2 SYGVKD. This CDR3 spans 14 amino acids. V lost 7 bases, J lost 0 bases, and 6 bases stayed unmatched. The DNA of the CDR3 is TGTGCCATCAACGATGCAGGGGGCTCCTACGAGCAGTACTTC. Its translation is CAINDAGGSYEQYF.

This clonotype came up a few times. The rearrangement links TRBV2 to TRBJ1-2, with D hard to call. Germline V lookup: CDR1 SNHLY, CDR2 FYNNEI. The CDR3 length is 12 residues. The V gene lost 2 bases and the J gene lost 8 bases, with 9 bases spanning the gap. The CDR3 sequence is CASSETGWGYTF. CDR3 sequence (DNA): TGTGCCAGCAGTGAAACGGGATGGGGCTACACCTTC.

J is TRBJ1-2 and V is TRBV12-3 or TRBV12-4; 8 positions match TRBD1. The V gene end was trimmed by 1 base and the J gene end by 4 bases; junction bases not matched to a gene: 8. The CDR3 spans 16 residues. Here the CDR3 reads CASSLVEAGGFYGYTF. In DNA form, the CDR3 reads TGTGCCAGCAGTTTAGTGGAGGCAGGGGGCTTCTATGGCTACACCTTC.

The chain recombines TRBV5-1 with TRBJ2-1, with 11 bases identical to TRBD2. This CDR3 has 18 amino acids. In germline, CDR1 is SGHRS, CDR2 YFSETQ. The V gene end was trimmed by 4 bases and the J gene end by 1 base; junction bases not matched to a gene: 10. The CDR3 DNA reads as TGCGCCAGCAGCCGCTCCCCGACTAGCGGGGTATCCTACAATGAGCAGTTCTTC. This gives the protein CASSRSPTSGVSYNEQFF.

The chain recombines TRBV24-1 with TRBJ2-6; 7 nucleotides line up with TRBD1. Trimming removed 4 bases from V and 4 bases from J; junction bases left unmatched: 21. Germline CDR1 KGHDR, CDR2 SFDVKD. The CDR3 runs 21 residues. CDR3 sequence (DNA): TGTGCCACCAGTGACCCAAAACCGGGACAGCTAAAGACGGGAGGGGCCAACGTCCTGACTTTC. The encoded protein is CATSDPKPGQLKTGGANVLTF.

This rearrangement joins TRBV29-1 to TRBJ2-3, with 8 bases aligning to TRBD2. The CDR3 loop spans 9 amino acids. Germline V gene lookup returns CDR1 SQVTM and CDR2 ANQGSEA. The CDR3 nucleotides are TGCACGGCGGGGGGTACGCAGTATTTT. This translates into CTAGGTQYF.

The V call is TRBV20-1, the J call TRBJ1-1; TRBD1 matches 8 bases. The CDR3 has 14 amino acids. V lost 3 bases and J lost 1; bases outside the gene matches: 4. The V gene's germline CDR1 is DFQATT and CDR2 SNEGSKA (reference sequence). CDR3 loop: CSARRTGQNTEAFF. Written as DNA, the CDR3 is TGCAGTGCTAGGAGGACAGGGCAGAACACTGAAGCTTTCTTT.

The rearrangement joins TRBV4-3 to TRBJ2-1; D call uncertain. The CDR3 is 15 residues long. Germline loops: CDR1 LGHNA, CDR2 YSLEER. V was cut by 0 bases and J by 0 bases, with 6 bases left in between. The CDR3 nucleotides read TGCGCCAGCAGCCAAGATCATGACTCCTACAATGAGCAGTTCTTC. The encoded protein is CASSQDHDSYNEQFF.

CDR3 nucleotide sequence: TGTGCCAGCAGCTTTGCGGCAGGGGGCATCAATCAGCCCCAGCATTTT. Translated, it gives CASSFAAGGINQPQHF. The chain carries TRBV5-8 and TRBJ1-5, with TRBD1 identical over 8 bases. The germline V gene has CDR1 SGHTS and CDR2 YDEGEE. The CDR3 runs 16 residues. V lost 2 bases, J lost 3 bases, and 7 bases stayed unmatched. The full variable domain, rest sourced from reference TRBV5-8 and TRBJ1-5, is EAGVTQSPTHLIKTRGQQATLRCSPISGHTSVYWYQQALGLGLQFLLWYDEGEERNRGNFPPRFSGRQFPNYSSELNVNALELEDSALYLCASSFAAGGINQPQHFGDGTRLSIL.

The CDR3 reads CSGGDTANTEAFF. CDR3 in DNA: TGCAGCGGGGGGGACACAGCGAACACTGAAGCTTTCTTT. The chain recombines TRBV29-1 with TRBJ1-1; D might be TRBD1 (6 bases). There are 13 residues in the CDR3. The germline V and J ends were trimmed by 7 bases and 1 base, with 13 bases remaining between them. Germline assignment: CDR1 SQVTM and CDR2 ANQGSEA.

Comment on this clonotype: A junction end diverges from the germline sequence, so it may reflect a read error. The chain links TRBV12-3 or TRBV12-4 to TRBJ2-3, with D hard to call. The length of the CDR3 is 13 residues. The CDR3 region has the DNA TGTGCCAGCAGAAAACGGGCCAAAGATGCGCAGTATTTT. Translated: CASRKRAKDAQYF.

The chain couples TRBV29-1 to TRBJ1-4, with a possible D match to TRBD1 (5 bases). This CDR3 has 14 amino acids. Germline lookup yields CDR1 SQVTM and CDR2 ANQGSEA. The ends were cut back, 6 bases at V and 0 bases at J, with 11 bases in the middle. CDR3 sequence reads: CSVGDPATNEKLFF. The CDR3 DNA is TGCAGCGTGGGGGACCCTGCAACTAATGAAAAACTGTTTTTT.

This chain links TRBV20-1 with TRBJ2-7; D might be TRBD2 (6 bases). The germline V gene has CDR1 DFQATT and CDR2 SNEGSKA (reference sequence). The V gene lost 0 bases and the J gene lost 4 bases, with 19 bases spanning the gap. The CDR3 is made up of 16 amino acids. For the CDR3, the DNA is TGCAGTGCTAGAGATCCCGGGGGAACTGCGGGGTACGAGCAGTACTTC. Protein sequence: CSARDPGGTAGYEQYF.

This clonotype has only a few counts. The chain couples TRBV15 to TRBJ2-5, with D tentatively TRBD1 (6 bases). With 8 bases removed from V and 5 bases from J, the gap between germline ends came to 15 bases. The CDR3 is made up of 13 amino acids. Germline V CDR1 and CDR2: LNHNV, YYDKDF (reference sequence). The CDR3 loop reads CATQQGTKETQYF. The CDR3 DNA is TGTGCCACCCAGCAGGGGACGAAGGAGACCCAGTACTTC.

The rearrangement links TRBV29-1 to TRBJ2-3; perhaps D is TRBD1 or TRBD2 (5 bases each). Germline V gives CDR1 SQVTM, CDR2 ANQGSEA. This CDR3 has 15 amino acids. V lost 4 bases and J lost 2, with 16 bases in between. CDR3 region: CSVGRVGPITDTQYF. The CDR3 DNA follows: TGCAGCGTTGGAAGGGTGGGACCGATCACAGATACGCAGTATTTT.

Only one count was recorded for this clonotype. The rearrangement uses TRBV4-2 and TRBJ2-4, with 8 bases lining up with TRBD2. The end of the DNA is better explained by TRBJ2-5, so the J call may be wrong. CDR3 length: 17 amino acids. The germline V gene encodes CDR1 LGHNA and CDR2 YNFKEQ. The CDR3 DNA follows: TGTGCCAGCAGCCAAGAAGGTGCGGTAGCGGGACAAGAGACCCAGTACTTC. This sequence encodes CASSQEGAVAGQETQYF.

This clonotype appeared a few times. In nucleotides, the CDR3 is TGTGCCAGCAGCCAACAGGGGTACCAGCCCCAGCATTTT. This translates into CASSQQGYQPQHF. The chain joins TRBV6-5 to TRBJ1-5; 7 positions agree with TRBD1. J lost 7 bases, V lost 6 bases, and 6 bases had no gene match. In germline, CDR1 is MNHEY, CDR2 SVGAGI. This CDR3 has 13 amino acids.

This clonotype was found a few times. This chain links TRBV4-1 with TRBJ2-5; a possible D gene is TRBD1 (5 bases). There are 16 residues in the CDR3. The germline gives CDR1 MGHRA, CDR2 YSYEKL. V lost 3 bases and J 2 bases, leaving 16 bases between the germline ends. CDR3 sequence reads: CASSQDHRGTQETQYF. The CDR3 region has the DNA TGCGCCAGCAGCCAGGATCATAGGGGCACACAAGAGACCCAGTACTTC.

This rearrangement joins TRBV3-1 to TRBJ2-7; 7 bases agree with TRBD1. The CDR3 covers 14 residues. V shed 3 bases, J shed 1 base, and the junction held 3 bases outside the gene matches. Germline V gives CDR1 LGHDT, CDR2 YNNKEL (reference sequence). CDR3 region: CASSHRDRSYEQYF. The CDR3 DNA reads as TGTGCCAGCAGCCATAGGGACAGATCCTACGAGCAGTACTTC.

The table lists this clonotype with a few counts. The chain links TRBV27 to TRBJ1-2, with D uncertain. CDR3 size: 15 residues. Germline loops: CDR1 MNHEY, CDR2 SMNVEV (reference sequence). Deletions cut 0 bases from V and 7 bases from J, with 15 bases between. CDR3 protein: CASSLSGGYSVGYTF. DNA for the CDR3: TGTGCCAGCAGTTTATCCGGCGGTTATAGTGTTGGCTACACCTTC.

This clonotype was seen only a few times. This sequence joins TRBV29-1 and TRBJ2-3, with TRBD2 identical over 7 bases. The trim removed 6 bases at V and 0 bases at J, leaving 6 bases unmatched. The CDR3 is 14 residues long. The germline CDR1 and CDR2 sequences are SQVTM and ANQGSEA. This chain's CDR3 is CSVVGGSSTDTQYF. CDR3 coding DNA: TGCAGCGTCGTCGGGGGGTCTAGCACAGATACGCAGTATTTT.

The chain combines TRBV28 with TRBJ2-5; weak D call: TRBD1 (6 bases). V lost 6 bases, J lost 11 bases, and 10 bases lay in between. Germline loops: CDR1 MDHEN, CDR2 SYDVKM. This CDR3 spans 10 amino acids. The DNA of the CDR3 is TGTGCCAGCAGCCGGACAGATCAGTACTTC. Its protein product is CASSRTDQYF.